This TCR beta chain was sequenced during a study of shared clonotypes between healthy human individuals. The naive CD8 fraction comprised CD45RO-negative cells positively selected for CCR7 and excluded terminally differentiated effector memory CD45RA+ cells. About this clone itself: Its matching antigen is unknown.

Study results and limitations: For sorted subsets, rarefaction showed incomplete sequencing despite large depth.

Sequenced by immunoSEQ multiplex PCR; TCRdb stores in-frame clones only, minus some. The top ten clones hold less than 1.5% of a sample with around 2,100,000 clones, roughly 94% of them seen once. Germline V gene data show CDR1 as MNHEY and CDR2 as SVGAGI. The CDR3 contains 12 residues. V lost 3 bases, J lost 9 bases, and 9 bases lay in between. V gene TRBV6-5 combines with J gene TRBJ1-5, with D unclear. This sequence originates from a man aged 18 to 30 in good health. The material sequenced was naive CD8+ T cells sorted from blood. The CDR3 bases are TGTGCCAGCAGTTATGAGTCCGGGCCCCAGCATTTT. Translation gives CASSYESGPQHF.